This TCR beta chain appears in the sequencing data of a study of T cell repertoires in cytomegalovirus infection. With respect to this clonotype: What it binds is not known.

TCRdb recomputed calls from the reads with MiXCR, one row per CDR3 protein. The sample yields some 450,000 distinct CDR3 sequences, under 40% seen once. CDR3 length equals 15 residues. Trimming shortened V by 7 bases and J by 5 bases, and 17 bases separated the two germline ends. Germline V gene lookup returns CDR1 SEHNR and CDR2 FQNEAQ (reference sequence). Study conclusions and caveats: The ex vivo response was dominated by HLA-C-restricted CMV-specific TCR beta clonotypes.

The sequence was obtained from a human donor in good health (CMV status not recorded). Some clones in this sample may be carry-over from other donors' samples. Sequencing input: PBMCs. The chain couples TRBV7-9 to TRBJ2-2, with D maybe TRBD2 (7 bases). CDR3 region: CASKNREGTTGELFF. The DNA of the CDR3 is TGTGCCAGCAAAAACAGGGAGGGGACGACCGGGGAGCTGTTTTTT. The full variable domain, its missing parts supplied by reference TRBV7-9 and TRBJ2-2, is DTGVSQNPRHKITKRGQNVTFRCDPISEHNRLYWYRQTLGQGPEFLTYFQNEAQLEKSRLLSDRFSAERPKGSFSTLEIQRTEQGDSAMYLCASKNREGTTGELFFGEGSRLTVL.